This T cell receptor beta chain stems from a study of T cells in Graves' hyperthyroidism and ophthalmopathy. Overall study context: Peripheral blood specimens were obtained at initial diagnosis, prior to any treatment. Findings of the study overall: Expanded thyroid clonotypes (above 0.001) were mostly also found in blood.

RNA transcripts served as the template for amplifying TCR beta CDR3 regions. A first-round RT-PCR of the TCR CDR3 used the HTBI primer set. TCRdb re-derived calls from the multiplex PCR reads in MiXCR, one entry per CDR3 protein. This sample has 500,000 to 550,000 distinct CDR3 sequences, with 15% to 20% found just once. Comments on this clonotype: What it binds is unknown.

Criteria for exclusion of patients were uncontrolled infection, other autoimmune disease, pregnancy or lactation. Diagnosing involved the use of clinical symptoms, serum thyroxine and TRAb, thyroid ultrasound and orbital computed tomography. With 8 bases removed from V and 6 bases from J, the gap between germline ends came to 14 bases. The CDR3 sequence is 12 residues long. Germline CDR1 and CDR2: MNHNS and SASEGT. This TCR derives from a middle-aged man with Graves' ophthalmopathy. J is TRBJ2-7 and V is TRBV6-1; D possibly corresponds to TRBD1 (6 bases). What was sequenced was blood. CDR3: CASRGRTVEQYF. CDR3 bases: TGTGCCAGCCGTGGAAGGACAGTCGAGCAGTACTTC.